These 8 T cell receptor beta chains came from one sample sequenced in a study of T cells after yellow fever vaccination. TCRdb passed the 5' RACE reads through MiXCR, listing each CDR3 protein once. The sample lists more than 350,000 distinct CDR3 sequences; 11% were seen once. The starting material was PBMCs, obtained on the day of the first yellow fever vaccination. These receptors were collected from a man aged 18 to 30 who received the YFV17D yellow fever vaccine.

The chain is built from TRBV5-1 and TRBJ2-7, with D possibly being TRBD1 or TRBD2 (6 bases each). Germline V gene lookup returns CDR1 SGHRS and CDR2 YFSETQ. V was pared by 5 bases and J by 5 bases, with 17 bases between. The CDR3 runs to 14 residues. CDR3 residues: CASSPLGGQNEQYF. CDR3 in DNA: TGCGCCAGCAGTCCCCTGGGGGGCCAGAACGAGCAGTACTTC.

The chain joins TRBV3-1 to TRBJ2-1, with TRBD2 matching 8 bases. V trimming: 1 base; J trimming: 2 bases; junction bases outside the gene matches: 7. This CDR3 contains 17 residues. The germline CDR1 and CDR2 sequences are LGHDT and YNNKEL (reference sequence). The DNA of the CDR3 is TGTGCCAGCAGCCAAGTCGGGGGGGGCGGGACCTACAATGAGCAGTTCTTC. Amino acids: CASSQVGGGGTYNEQFF.

This sequence joins TRBV9 and TRBJ2-4, with 8 bases matching TRBD2. CDR3 length: 15 residues. Germline values: CDR1 SGDLS, CDR2 YYNGEE. With V trimmed by 3 bases and J by 2 bases, 4 bases remained unmatched. CDR3 protein: CASSAGGASKNIQYF. The CDR3 DNA reads TGTGCCAGCAGCGCCGGGGGGGCTTCCAAAAACATTCAGTACTTC.

V gene TRBV7-2 combines with J gene TRBJ1-5; D may be TRBD1 (5 bases). The CDR3 contains 13 residues. CDR1 SGHTA and CDR2 FQGNSA come from the germline V gene. Trimming stripped 8 bases from V and 2 bases from J, with 10 bases between. CDR3 DNA: TGTGCCAGCGGGGGGACGGGCAATCAGCCCCAGCATTTT. This codes for CASGGTGNQPQHF. Full variable domain (remainder filled in from reference TRBV7-2 and TRBJ1-5): GAGVSQSPSNKVTEKGKDVELRCDPISGHTALYWYRQSLGQGLEFLIYFQGNSAPDKSGLPSDRFSAERTGGSVSTLTIQRTQQEDSAVYLCASGGTGNQPQHFGDGTRLSIL.

This clonotype was counted at least ten times. V is TRBV28 and J is TRBJ2-3, with 7 bases identical to TRBD2. This CDR3 contains 16 residues. The J segment lost 2 bases and the V segment lost 8 bases, leaving 13 bases of the junction unmatched. CDR1 is MDHEN, CDR2 SYDVKM, per germline. The CDR3 sequence is CASPPVGTTDTDTQYF. The CDR3 bases are TGTGCCAGCCCTCCGGTGGGGACTACTGACACAGATACGCAGTATTTT. Based on the CDR3 plus reference TRBV28 and TRBJ2-3, the full variable domain is DVKVTQSSRYLVKRTGEKVFLECVQDMDHENMFWYRQDPGLGLRLIYFSYDVKMKEKGDIPEGYSVSREKKERFSLILESASTNQTSMYLCASPPVGTTDTDTQYFGPGTRLTVL.

This clonotype was seen only a few times. The chain employs TRBV4-2 and TRBJ1-6; no firm D call. CDR1 and CDR2 from the germline V gene are LGHNA and YNFKEQ. V was cut by 4 bases and J by 4 bases, with 5 bases left in between. The CDR3 loop spans 13 amino acids. CDR3: CASSRSYNSPLHF. CDR3 DNA sequence: TGTGCCAGCAGCCGTTCGTATAATTCACCCCTCCACTTT.

This chain links TRBV7-2 with TRBJ2-1; D possibly uses TRBD1 or TRBD2 (5 bases each). The CDR3 sequence is 15 residues long. Per germline, CDR1 SGHTA and CDR2 FQGNSA. Between the trimmed V and J ends, which lost 1 base and 5 bases, there was a span of 12 bases. In nucleotides, the CDR3 is TGTGCCAGCAGCTTAGGCAGGGAGATGGACAATGAGCAGTTCTTC. Its protein product is CASSLGREMDNEQFF.

The V gene is TRBV7-8, the J gene TRBJ1-2; D not certain. Trimming removed 5 bases from V and 8 bases from J, with 21 bases in between. Germline values: CDR1 SGHVS, CDR2 FQNEAQ. CDR3 length equals 15 residues. The CDR3 coding sequence is TGTGCCAGCAGCCCGCGGGGAGGGCCTATGGGGGGCTACACCTTC. Translation gives CASSPRGGPMGGYTF.